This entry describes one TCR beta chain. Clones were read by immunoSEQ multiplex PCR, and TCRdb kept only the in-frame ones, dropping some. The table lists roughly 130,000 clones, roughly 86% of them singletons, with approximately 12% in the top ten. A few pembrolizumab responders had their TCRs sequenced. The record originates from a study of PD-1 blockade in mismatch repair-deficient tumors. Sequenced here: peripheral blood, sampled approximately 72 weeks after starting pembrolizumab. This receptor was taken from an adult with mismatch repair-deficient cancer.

The CDR3 protein is CSVGGRGPQNIQYF. The DNA for the CDR3 is TGCAGCGTTGGTGGGAGAGGCCCCCAAAACATTCAGTACTTC. The chain is built from TRBV29-1 and TRBJ2-4; possible D gene TRBD2, 5 bases. V was shortened by 4 bases and J by 5 bases, with 15 bases between the two germline ends. CDR1 and CDR2 from the germline V gene are SQVTM and ANQGSEA. The CDR3 is 14 residues long.